A single sample is the source of the 17 T cell receptor beta chains below, sequenced in a study of blood T cell repertoires in COVID-19. Sequenced by immunoSEQ multiplex PCR; TCRdb stores in-frame clones only, minus some. Seen here are about 160,000 clones, about 81% observed once, and the top ten hold 9.5% to 12%. The sequencing input was peripheral blood. The source of these receptors is a man aged 55 to 70 with active or convalescent COVID-19.

The genes are TRBV18 and TRBJ1-2; D uncertain. With 4 bases removed from V and 9 bases from J, the gap between germline ends came to 12 bases. Germline V gives CDR1 KGHSH, CDR2 LQKENI. The CDR3 consists of 12 residues. The CDR3 nucleotides are TGTGCCAGCTCACTGAGAACGGGAAGCTACACCTTC. Translated, it gives CASSLRTGSYTF.

The table lists this clone with a count of one. Written as DNA, the CDR3 is TGTGCCAGCAGTGAAACCCTATATAATTCACCCCTCCACTTT. Encoded protein: CASSETLYNSPLHF. The rearrangement links TRBV2 to TRBJ1-6; no reliable D call. The length of the CDR3 is 14 residues. V was clipped by 2 bases and J by 4 bases, with 6 bases between them. Germline V gene sequence: CDR1 SNHLY, CDR2 FYNNEI. Combining the CDR3 with reference TRBV2 and TRBJ1-6 gives the whole variable domain EPEVTQTPSHQVTQMGQEVILRCVPISNHLYFYWYRQILGQKVEFLVSFYNNEISEKSEIFDDQFSVERPDGSNFTLKIRSTKLEDSAMYFCASSETLYNSPLHFGNGTRLTVT.

This chain connects TRBV10-1 to TRBJ2-7, with D perhaps matching TRBD1 (6 bases). The CDR3 totals 15 residues. The V and J ends lost 3 bases and 1 base respectively, with 13 bases between them. CDR1 and CDR2 from the germline V gene are WNHNN and SYGVQD (reference sequence). The CDR3 DNA reads TGCGCCAGCAGTGAAGGGTCAGGGGCGTCCTACGAGCAGTACTTC. Amino acid sequence: CASSEGSGASYEQYF.

The chain has TRBV7-2 and TRBJ1-2; 8 bases fit TRBD1. Germline loops: CDR1 SGHTA, CDR2 FQGNSA. This CDR3 region has 15 residues. Trimming took 5 bases from V and 6 from J; bases not matched to a gene: 11. For the CDR3, the DNA is TGTGCCAGCAGCCCTTCCAAGGACAGGGATCATGGCTACACCTTC. Amino acids: CASSPSKDRDHGYTF.

The chain employs TRBV7-2 and TRBJ2-2, with 7 bases identical to TRBD2. The trim removed 0 bases at V and 8 bases at J, leaving 9 bases unmatched. CDR3 length: 16 residues. The V gene's germline CDR1 is SGHTA and CDR2 FQGNSA. The CDR3 is CASSLAGGSWMGELFF. The CDR3 DNA is TGTGCCAGCAGCTTAGCTGGCGGGAGTTGGATGGGGGAGCTGTTTTTT.

This chain links TRBV2 with TRBJ2-7; D remains unclear. This CDR3 contains 12 residues. Trimming removed 5 bases at V and 3 bases at J, with 8 bases between. From germline, CDR1 is SNHLY and CDR2 FYNNEI. The CDR3 sequence is CASSRHLYEQYF. In DNA form, the CDR3 reads TGTGCCAGCAGTCGACATCTCTACGAGCAGTACTTC.

The chain is built from TRBV19 and TRBJ1-1; TRBD1 aligns across 7 bases. CDR1 and CDR2 from the germline V gene are LNHDA and SQIVND (reference sequence). Unmatched junction bases numbered 9, after V lost 7 bases and J lost 4 bases. CDR3 length: 14 residues. CDR3 bases: TGTGCCAGTATCCCAGGGGGGCGAGGCACTGAAGCTTTCTTT. Its protein is CASIPGGRGTEAFF. Full variable domain (missing parts from reference TRBV19 and TRBJ1-1): DGGITQSPKYLFRKEGQNVTLSCEQNLNHDAMYWYRQDPGQGLRLIYYSQIVNDFQKGDIAEGYSVSREKKESFPLTVTSAQKNPTAFYLCASIPGGRGTEAFFGQGTRLTVV.

The chain recombines TRBV10-1 with TRBJ2-1; 7 bases agree with TRBD2. Trimming cost V 4 bases and J 8 bases; bases outside gene matches: 8. The CDR3 extends over 14 amino acids. Germline V gives CDR1 WNHNN, CDR2 SYGVQD (reference sequence). CDR3 loop: CASSAAGMIDEQFF. CDR3 nucleotide sequence: TGCGCCAGCAGTGCAGCGGGAATGATCGATGAGCAGTTCTTC.

The rearrangement uses TRBV7-3 and TRBJ2-2, with D perhaps matching TRBD2 (6 bases). This CDR3 has 16 amino acids. Germline CDR1 is SGHTA and CDR2 is FQGTGA. V was cut by 5 bases and J by 2 bases, with 15 bases left in between. The chain's CDR3 is CASSLTAGFNTGELFF. The CDR3 DNA follows: TGTGCCAGCAGCCTCACAGCGGGCTTCAACACCGGGGAGCTGTTTTTT.

As DNA, the CDR3 is TGCGCCAGCAGCGTCCCCGGGACAGGGGGCACAGATACGCAGTATTTT. This codes for CASSVPGTGGTDTQYF. The rearrangement joins TRBV5-1 to TRBJ2-3; 10 bases fit TRBD1. CDR3 length equals 16 residues. Germline trimming cut 4 bases from V and 1 base from J; bases unmatched to any gene: 6. Germline CDR1 is SGHRS and CDR2 is YFSETQ.

J is TRBJ2-7 and V is TRBV2; 10 nucleotides line up with TRBD1. Trimming removed 3 bases from V and 5 bases from J; junction bases left unmatched: 1. Germline lookup yields CDR1 SNHLY and CDR2 FYNNEI. The CDR3 is 13 amino acids. CDR3 in amino acids: CASSEGTGDEQYF. In DNA, the CDR3 is TGTGCCAGCAGTGAGGGGACAGGGGACGAGCAGTACTTC.

This chain joins TRBV7-9 and TRBJ1-4, with D maybe TRBD1 (5 bases). Trimming removed 4 bases from V and 7 bases from J, with 13 bases in between. This CDR3 has 14 residues. From germline, CDR1 is SEHNR and CDR2 FQNEAQ (reference sequence). This CDR3 reads CASSWAQGSEKLFF. CDR3 nucleotide sequence: TGTGCCAGCAGCTGGGCCCAGGGTTCTGAAAAACTGTTTTTT.

V gene TRBV28 combines with J gene TRBJ1-5; 8 positions match TRBD1. V shed 7 bases and J 1 base; nucleotides not matched to a gene: 3. The CDR3 is 14 residues long. Germline V gene data show CDR1 as MDHEN and CDR2 as SYDVKM. CDR3 protein: CASTQGGSNQPQHF. The DNA of the CDR3 is TGTGCCAGCACACAGGGGGGCAGCAATCAGCCCCAGCATTTT.

This chain links TRBV5-4 with TRBJ1-2; 7 nucleotides agree with TRBD1. Germline V gene data show CDR1 as SGHNT and CDR2 as YYREEE (reference sequence). Trimming cost V 4 bases and J 5 bases; bases outside gene matches: 8. This CDR3 has 14 amino acids. CDR3 nucleotide sequence: TGTGCCAGCAGCCTACAGACAGGGTTTTATGGCTACACCTTC. It specifies CASSLQTGFYGYTF.

This chain links TRBV3-1 (or the pseudogene TRBV3-2) with TRBJ2-4, with a tentative D call TRBD1 (5 bases). The J call may not be correct, given that the DNA end is closer to TRBJ2-5. CDR1 LGHDT and CDR2 YNNKEL come from the germline V gene (reference sequence). The length of the CDR3 is 12 residues. The CDR3 loop reads CASSQATGTQYF. The CDR3 DNA follows: TGTGCCAGCAGCCAAGCCACAGGGACCCAGTACTTC.

The chain uses TRBV6-5 and TRBJ2-3, with 8 bases fitting TRBD1. The V and J ends lost 8 bases and 4 bases, in that order; junction bases with no gene match: 8. This CDR3 has 14 residues. Looked up from germline, CDR1 is MNHEY and CDR2 is SVGAGI. CDR3 amino acids: CASGGQGSADTQYF. The CDR3 nucleotides are TGTGCCAGCGGCGGACAGGGATCCGCAGATACGCAGTATTTT.

V and J are TRBV6-1 and TRBJ1-2, with TRBD1 matching 9 bases. CDR1 is MNHNS, CDR2 SASEGT, per germline. Losses at the gene ends were 1 base for V and 10 bases for J; bases not matched to a gene: 4. CDR3 size: 13 residues. CDR3 residues: CASSEVWTGDYTF. CDR3 coding DNA: TGTGCCAGCAGTGAAGTTTGGACAGGGGACTACACCTTC.